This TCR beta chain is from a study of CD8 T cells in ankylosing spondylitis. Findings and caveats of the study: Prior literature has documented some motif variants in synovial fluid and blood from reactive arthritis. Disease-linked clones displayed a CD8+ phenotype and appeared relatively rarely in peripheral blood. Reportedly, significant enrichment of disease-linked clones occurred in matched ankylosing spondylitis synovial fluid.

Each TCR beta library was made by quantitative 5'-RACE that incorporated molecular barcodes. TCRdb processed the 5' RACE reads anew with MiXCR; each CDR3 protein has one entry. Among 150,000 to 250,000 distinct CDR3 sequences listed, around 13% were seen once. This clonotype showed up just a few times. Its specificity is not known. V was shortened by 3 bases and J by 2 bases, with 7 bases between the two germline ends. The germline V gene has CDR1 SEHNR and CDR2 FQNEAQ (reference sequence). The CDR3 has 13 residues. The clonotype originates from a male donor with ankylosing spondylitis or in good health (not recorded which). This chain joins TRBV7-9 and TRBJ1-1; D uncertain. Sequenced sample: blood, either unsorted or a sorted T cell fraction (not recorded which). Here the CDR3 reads CASSFERNTEAFF. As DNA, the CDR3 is TGTGCCAGCAGCTTCGAGAGAAACACTGAAGCTTTCTTT.